These T cell receptor beta chains were read from a single sample in a study of blood T cell repertoires in COVID-19. Some clones are missing from TCRdb's copy, which holds only in-frame ones; the method was immunoSEQ multiplex PCR. The table has over 150,000 clones, approximately 84% seen once. Sequencing used PBMCs or T cells enriched from blood (not recorded which). Receptors originate from a woman in her forties or fifties who had recovered from COVID-19. CDR3s include the opening cysteine and the closing phenylalanine or tryptophan. D genes are given only for firm matches.

V	J	D	DNA	CDR3
TRBV7-9	TRBJ1-4	-	TGTGCCAGCAGACGGACACCAGCAACTAATGAAAAACTGTTTTTT	CASRRTPATNEKLFF
TRBV28	TRBJ1-2	-	TGTGCCAGCAGTCTCTCCCCCTCTAACTATGGCTACACCTTC	CASSLSPSNYGYTF
TRBV3-1/TRBV3-2	TRBJ1-2	TRBD1	TGTGCCAGCAGCCAAGACCCCTGGACAGGCCCTATACCCTATGGCTACACCTTC	CASSQDPWTGPIPYGYTF
TRBV6-5	TRBJ1-3	-	TGTGCCAGCGTGGGGGGGAACTCTGGAAACACCATATATTTT	CASVGGNSGNTIYF
TRBV4-2	TRBJ2-1	TRBD2	TGTGCCAGCAGCCAAGATTTCGAGACTAGCGGGAGGGTCGGCTCCTACAATGAGCAGTTCTTC	CASSQDFETSGRVGSYNEQFF
TRBV12-3/TRBV12-4	TRBJ1-2	TRBD1	TGTGCCAGCAGTTTCGGGACAGTATATGGCTACACCTTC	CASSFGTVYGYTF
TRBV19	TRBJ1-5	-	TGTGCCAGTAGTATTCGGCAGGAGGGCAATCAGCCCCAGCATTTT	CASSIRQEGNQPQHF
TRBV12-3/TRBV12-4	TRBJ1-3	-	TGTGCCAGCACTATTACTGGAAACACCATATATTTT	CASTITGNTIYF
TRBV5-6	TRBJ1-1	TRBD1	TGTGCCAGCAGCTTGAAAGGTGGTGGGGCAGGGGGCTTCCCAGGTGAAGCTTTCTTT	CASSLKGGGAGGFPGEAFF
TRBV28	TRBJ1-5	TRBD1	TGTGCCAGCAAGGTAAGAGGGGGCCTCAGAGGAAGCAATCAGCCCCAGCATTTT	CASKVRGGLRGSNQPQHF
TRBV27	TRBJ1-6	-	TGTGCCAGCAGACAGTACAGTCCATATAATTCACCCCTCCACTTT	CASRQYSPYNSPLHF
TRBV27	TRBJ1-6	TRBD1	TGTGCCAGCAGGATATTGACAGGGGGCGATTCACCCCTCCACTTT	CASRILTGGDSPLHF
TRBV28	TRBJ2-3	TRBD2	TGTGCCAGCACCACTAGCGAGGGATCAGCAGATACGCAGTATTTT	CASTTSEGSADTQYF
TRBV6-2/TRBV6-3	TRBJ2-1	-	TGTGCCAGCAGTTACCCCTTACGTAGCAATGAGCAGTTCTTC	CASSYPLRSNEQFF
TRBV19	TRBJ1-2	-	TGTGCCAGTAGTATTCGACAGAGATATGGCTACACCTTC	CASSIRQRYGYTF
TRBV5-4	TRBJ2-3	-	TGTGCCAGCAGCTTGGACGCGTTACGCACAGATACGCAGTATTTT	CASSLDALRTDTQYF
TRBV24-1	TRBJ2-2	TRBD2	TGTGCCACCAGTGACCCGGGACTAGCGGGAACCGGGGAGCTGTTTTTT	CATSDPGLAGTGELFF